These 3 T cell receptor beta chains were all obtained from the same sample, sequenced in a study of blood T cell repertoires in COVID-19. Sequenced by immunoSEQ multiplex PCR; TCRdb stores in-frame clones only, minus some. Of 110,000 to 150,000 clones listed, around 90% are singletons. Sequenced input: peripheral blood. The source is a man aged 70 or older with acute or convalescent COVID-19.

The rearrangement links TRBV3-1 (or the pseudogene TRBV3-2) to TRBJ2-7; 7 bases fit TRBD1. This CDR3 contains 14 residues. With V trimmed by 5 bases and J by 3 bases, 7 bases remained unmatched. Germline CDR1 LGHDT, CDR2 YNNKEL (reference sequence). CDR3 region: CASSYATGFYEQYF. The CDR3 DNA follows: TGTGCCAGCAGCTACGCGACAGGGTTCTACGAGCAGTACTTC.

This chain uses TRBV11-2 with TRBJ1-3; possibly TRBD1 for D (6 bases). The CDR3 has 16 amino acids. Germline CDR1 is SGHAT and CDR2 is FQNNGV. Trimming pared 2 bases from V and 0 bases from J, leaving 11 bases between. CDR3 nucleotides: TGTGCCAGCAGCTTACTGGGACAAAGCTCTGGAAACACCATATATTTT. Translated: CASSLLGQSSGNTIYF.

The chain joins TRBV4-1 to TRBJ2-5; TRBD1 matches 9 bases. The germline gives CDR1 MGHRA, CDR2 YSYEKL. V shed 3 bases and J 2 bases; nucleotides not matched to a gene: 7. This CDR3 spans 16 amino acids. The CDR3 region is CASSQDLGQGQETQYF. The CDR3 DNA reads TGCGCCAGCAGCCAGGACCTAGGACAGGGGCAAGAGACCCAGTACTTC.